A selection of T cell receptor beta chains follows, all from one sample in a study of T-cell memory formation after mild COVID-19. TCRdb fed the 5' RACE reads into MiXCR, producing one record per CDR3 protein. The table records under 300,000 distinct CDR3 sequences, roughly 15% of them present only once. Sequencing was performed on PBMCs or a T cell subset sorted from them (not recorded which). The receptors come from a man aged 18 to 35 who had mild COVID-19 (a few samples of this study predate the infection). Cell type and time point are not known. CDR3s include the opening cysteine and the closing phenylalanine or tryptophan. The D gene is left open where the match is weak. Clone size appears in some rows only: once, few, many, or a class for an expanded clone.

>TRBJ2-6|-|-|TRBV20-1
TGCAGTGCTGACTACCTCTCTGGGGCCAACGTCCTGACTTTC
CSADYLSGANVLTF
>TRBJ1-6|-|few|TRBV7-2
TGTGCCAGCAGCTTAGTGGAGAGCTCATCACCCCTCCACTTT
CASSLVESSSPLHF
>TRBJ2-3|TRBD1|-|TRBV7-3
TGTGCCAGCAGCCCGGGGGGACAGGGGGCAGGAGATACGCAGTATTTT
CASSPGGQGAGDTQYF
>TRBJ2-1|-|few|TRBV27
TGTGCCACCGGAGGGCGGGGGCCTCTTCCTTTAAGCTCCTACAATGAGCAGTTCTTC
CATGGRGPLPLSSYNEQFF
>TRBJ2-4|-|-|TRBV20-1
TGCAGTGCCGGAGCGAGCTCAAGGAACATTCAGTACTTC
CSAGASSRNIQYF
>TRBJ2-3|TRBD2|-|TRBV20-1
TGCAGTGCTAGCCCTAGCGGGGCTTACACAGATACGCAGTATTTT
CSASPSGAYTDTQYF
>TRBJ2-7|TRBD1|many|TRBV5-1
TGCGCCAGCAGCTTGGCCGTGGACAGGGGTTTCGAGCAGTACTTC
CASSLAVDRGFEQYF
>TRBJ2-5|-|few|TRBV20-1
TGCAGTGCTAGGGATAGGGCCCAAGAGACCCAGTACTTC
CSARDRAQETQYF
>TRBJ1-1|TRBD1|-|TRBV25-1
TGTGCCAGCAACCCGACAGGGAGGGGGACTGAAGCTTTCTTT
CASNPTGRGTEAFF
>TRBJ1-5|-|many|TRBV12-3/TRBV12-4
TGTGCCAGCAGTCCGCAGGGCTACGCCCAGCATTTT
CASSPQGYAQHF
>TRBJ1-1|-|few|TRBV6-6
TGTGCCAGCAGTGCATGGGACACTGAAGCTTTCTTT
CASSAWDTEAFF
>TRBJ1-2|-|-|TRBV20-1
TGCAGTGCCCCCAAGCGGCGGACCTATGGCTACACCTTC
CSAPKRRTYGYTF
>TRBJ2-3|TRBD2|-|TRBV10-3
TGTGCCAGCATGACTAGCGACACAGATAAGCAGTATTTT
CASMTSDTDKQYF
>TRBJ2-2|TRBD2|many|TRBV5-1
TGCGCCAGCAGCCCGGGACTAGCGGACACCGGGGAGCTGTTTTTT
CASSPGLADTGELFF
>TRBJ2-5|-|-|TRBV9
TGTGCCAGCAGCGTTCGGGCTGTCCAAGAGACCCAGTACTTC
CASSVRAVQETQYF
>TRBJ2-7|TRBD1|few|TRBV12-3/TRBV12-4
TGTGCCAGCAGGTTGACAGGGTCCTACGAGCAGTACTTC
CASRLTGSYEQYF
>TRBJ1-2|TRBD1|few|TRBV9
TGTGCCAGCAGCGTAGGGGACAGGGAGTTAGACTATGGCTACACCTTC
CASSVGDRELDYGYTF
>TRBJ2-3|-|-|TRBV6-2/TRBV6-3
TGTGCCAGCAGGGGGGGCGCAATCCCCGATACGCAGTATTTT
CASRGGAIPDTQYF
>TRBJ1-1|TRBD1|many|TRBV5-1
TGCGCCAGCAGCCCTTCCGGGACAGGGACAGCTTTCTTT
CASSPSGTGTAFF
>TRBJ2-1|TRBD2|few|TRBV10-3
TGTGCCATCAGTGAGCAACTAGCGGGGGAATACAATGAGCAGTTCTTC
CAISEQLAGEYNEQFF
>TRBJ1-1|-|-|TRBV6-7
TGTGCCAGCAGGCTCAGCCGGGGGAGCACTGAAGCTTTCTTT
CASRLSRGSTEAFF
>TRBJ2-3|-|-|TRBV4-2
TGTGCCAGCAGCCAAGATCGAGGGCTTGGAGATACGCAGTATTTT
CASSQDRGLGDTQYF
>TRBJ1-5|-|-|TRBV20-1
TGCAGTGCTAGGGGGGCCTCAGGGAGGTCCCAGCATTTT
CSARGASGRSQHF
>TRBJ1-2|-|few|TRBV20-1
TGCAGTGCTAGAGTGTACAGCTATGGCTACACCTTC
CSARVYSYGYTF
>TRBJ2-3|TRBD1|-|TRBV20-1
TGCAGTGCTAGGACAGGGAGAAGCACAGATACGCAGTATTTT
CSARTGRSTDTQYF
>TRBJ1-2|-|few|TRBV20-1
TGCAGTGCTAGAGCTGCTTTAGTTTATGGCTACACCTTC
CSARAALVYGYTF
>TRBJ2-2|-|few|TRBV11-2
TGTGCCAGCTTTCGACCGCAGAACACCGGGGAGCTGTTTTTT
CASFRPQNTGELFF
>TRBJ2-3|-|-|TRBV5-1
TGCGCCAGCAGCTCCTCTTTCGGCACAGATACGCAGTATTTT
CASSSSFGTDTQYF
>TRBJ1-5|TRBD1|few|TRBV7-2
TGTGCCAGCAGCTTAGGGGGGACGACAGGGGGATATCAGCCCCAGCATTTT
CASSLGGTTGGYQPQHF
>TRBJ2-4|-|few|TRBV6-5
TGTGCCAGCTGGTCGTCAGGGAACATTCAGTACTTC
CASWSSGNIQYF
>TRBJ2-1|TRBD2|-|TRBV27
TGTGCCAGCAGTTCCGAACTAGCGGTGCCAACCAATGAGCAGTTCTTC
CASSSELAVPTNEQFF
>TRBJ1-6|-|few|TRBV27
TGTGCCAGCAGTTCAGGCCGGGGGACGAAGGGACCCCTCCACTTT
CASSSGRGTKGPLHF
>TRBJ2-2|TRBD2|-|TRBV20-1
TGCAGTGCTAGCCTTCCGGGTGGGGGAGGGACCGGGGAGCTGTTTTTT
CSASLPGGGGTGELFF
>TRBJ1-2|-|few|TRBV6-5
TGTGCCAGCAGCCCCAGAGGTTCGGATGGCTACACCTTC
CASSPRGSDGYTF
>TRBJ2-3|-|few|TRBV7-2
TGTGCCAGCAGCTTAGGGGTCGGGCTTCCCACGCAGTATTTT
CASSLGVGLPTQYF
>TRBJ1-2|TRBD1|-|TRBV5-5
TGTGCCAGCAGCCAGGACAGGGCTAACTATGGCTACACCTTC
CASSQDRANYGYTF
>TRBJ2-7|TRBD1|-|TRBV10-3
TGTGCCATCAGGGGACAGGCATTTTACGAGCAGTACTTC
CAIRGQAFYEQYF